This T cell receptor beta chain originates from a study of T-cell memory formation after mild COVID-19. About the study: Largely, TCR clusters stayed within a single donor.

Libraries for TCRalpha and TCRbeta carried sample barcodes and unique molecular identifiers via 5'RACE. TCRdb reprocessed the 5' RACE reads with MiXCR, giving one entry per CDR3 protein. The repertoire holds a few hundred thousand distinct CDR3 sequences, with less than 25% as singletons. Study outcomes and limitations: The second-wave clones peaking on day 37 were not confirmed as SARS-CoV-2-specific. CD4+ contracting clones were mainly CM and EM; CD8+ ones, EMRA.

A note on this clonotype: Its target is unknown.

Between the trimmed V and J ends, which lost 5 bases and 2 bases, there was a span of 6 bases. The CDR3 consists of 12 residues. Germline V gives CDR1 SEHNR, CDR2 FQNEAQ (reference sequence). This receptor was taken from an adult woman who had mild COVID-19 (a few samples of this study predate the infection). Cell type and time point are not known. J is TRBJ1-2 and V is TRBV7-9; tentative D call: TRBD1 (5 bases). Source material: PBMCs or a T cell subset sorted from them (not recorded which). The CDR3 is CASSTGNYGYTF. CDR3 coding DNA: TGTGCCAGCAGCACAGGAAACTATGGCTACACCTTC.